Given below is one T cell receptor beta chain in context. Its antigen is undetermined. TCRdb analysed the 5' RACE reads with MiXCR anew, one entry per CDR3 protein. Of a few hundred thousand distinct CDR3 sequences in the sample, roughly 8.7% were seen once. This sample was taken from a study of T cells after yellow fever vaccination. Across the study: Fractions low in cell number were prepared with SMART-Seq v4 Ultra Low Input. Findings of the study overall: From the bulk population, abundant clonotypes could contaminate and appear within FACS-sorted repertoires.

The sample consisted of CD4+ T cells sorted from PBMCs, taken 5 days after the yellow fever booster vaccination. This sequence originates from a man younger than 30 who received the YFV17D yellow fever vaccine.

In nucleotides, the CDR3 is TGTGCCAGCAGTTATTCCGGGACACAGAACACTGAAGCTTTCTTT. It is translated as CASSYSGTQNTEAFF. The chain recombines TRBV7-3 with TRBJ1-1; D perhaps matches TRBD1 (6 bases). Germline V gene sequence: CDR1 SGHTA, CDR2 FQGTGA. V was cut by 6 bases and J by 1 base, with 15 bases left in between. This CDR3 region has 15 residues.